A single sample gave rise to the 10 T cell receptor beta chains below, sequenced in a study of response to subunit inactivated influenza vaccine. TCRdb re-analysed the RT-PCR reads in MiXCR, keeping a single row per CDR3 protein. The data contain 450,000 to 600,000 distinct CDR3 sequences, about 15% of them seen just once; the ten biggest clones take up approximately 3%. The sample consisted of CD4+ T cells sorted from PBMCs, taken approximately 25 months after vaccination. The receptors come from a man between 50 and 75 years old who received an inactivated influenza vaccine.

There are a few counts of this clonotype. This chain links TRBV29-1 with TRBJ1-5; D is perhaps TRBD1 (6 bases). The CDR3 consists of 14 residues. V was shortened by 4 bases and J by 0 bases, with 10 bases between the two germline ends. Germline V gene data show CDR1 as SQVTM and CDR2 as ANQGSEA. CDR3 sequence: CSVAAGDSNQPQHF. The CDR3 DNA sequence: TGCAGCGTTGCGGCAGGGGATAGCAATCAGCCCCAGCATTTT.

The chain carries TRBV18 and TRBJ2-5; possibly TRBD1 for D (6 bases). V was clipped by 6 bases and J by 2 bases, with 10 bases between them. CDR1 and CDR2 from the germline V gene are KGHSH and LQKENI. This CDR3 has 13 residues. The CDR3 reads CASSIGQQETQYF. The CDR3 DNA reads TGTGCCAGCTCTATAGGACAGCAAGAGACCCAGTACTTC. The variable domain in full, with the rest retrieved from reference TRBV18 and TRBJ2-5, is NAGVMQNPRHLVRRRGQEARLRCSPMKGHSHVYWYRQLPEEGLKFMVYLQKENIIDESGMPKERFSAEFPKEGPSILRIQQVVRGDSAAYFCASSIGQQETQYFGPGTRLLVL.

This clonotype was found a few times. The chain has TRBV19 and TRBJ1-2; D gene uncertain. The ends were cut back, 0 bases at V and 1 base at J, with 9 bases in the middle. Germline V gene sequence: CDR1 LNHDA, CDR2 SQIVND (reference sequence). The CDR3 has 15 amino acids. In DNA form, the CDR3 reads TGTGCCAGTAGTATAGAACGGCGGAATAACTATGGCTACACCTTC. It encodes CASSIERRNNYGYTF.

The chain links TRBV20-1 to TRBJ2-5; a weak D match, TRBD1 (6 bases). The V gene's germline CDR1 is DFQATT and CDR2 SNEGSKA (reference sequence). The CDR3 extends over 14 amino acids. Trimming cost V 1 base and J 4 bases, with 13 bases left between them. DNA of the CDR3: TGCAGTGCTAGAGCTGGGGCCAGGGGAGAGACCCAGTACTTC. Protein product: CSARAGARGETQYF.

This chain joins TRBV5-6 and TRBJ2-1; 10 bases align to TRBD2. The trim removed 0 bases at V and 3 bases at J, leaving 3 bases unmatched. The CDR3 is 16 residues long. Germline V CDR1 and CDR2: SGHDT, YYEEEE. The CDR3 sequence: CASSLERGGDYNEQFF. Written as DNA, the CDR3 is TGTGCCAGCAGCTTGGAGCGGGGGGGTGACTACAATGAGCAGTTCTTC.

This clonotype was detected a few times. This rearrangement joins TRBV10-3 to TRBJ1-1; 7 bases align to TRBD1. Germline V gene data show CDR1 as ENHRY and CDR2 as SYGVKD. The CDR3 covers 13 residues. V shed 10 bases, J shed 1 base, and the junction held 6 bases outside the gene matches. Here the CDR3 reads CATRDSTNTEAFF. The CDR3 nucleotides are TGTGCCACCCGGGACAGCACGAACACTGAAGCTTTCTTT.

The chain links TRBV21-1 to TRBJ1-1. TRBV21-1 is given as a pseudogene. This CDR3 region has 16 residues. CDR3 residues: CASSKVAEGLNTEAFF. The CDR3 bases are TGTGCCAGCAGCAAAGTAGCGGAGGGCTTGAACACTGAAGCTTTCTTT.

The rearrangement joins TRBV6-1 to TRBJ1-4, with D possibly being TRBD1 (5 bases). The V end was cut by 4 bases, the J end by 7 bases, with 13 bases between. The CDR3 runs 14 residues. Germline lookup yields CDR1 MNHNS and CDR2 SASEGT. CDR3 amino acids: CASSVGGSGEKLFF. CDR3 nucleotide sequence: TGTGCCAGCAGTGTTGGGGGTAGTGGTGAAAAACTGTTTTTT.

The V and J genes are TRBV20-1 and TRBJ2-5, with 9 bases lining up with TRBD1. The germline CDR1 and CDR2 sequences are DFQATT and SNEGSKA (reference sequence). V lost 3 bases to trimming and J lost 5 bases; unmatched junction nucleotides: 13. This CDR3 comprises 16 residues. The CDR3 is CSASWGQGVLSETQYF. CDR3 nucleotide sequence: TGCAGTGCTAGTTGGGGACAGGGAGTACTGTCGGAGACCCAGTACTTC.

This sequence joins TRBV3-1 and TRBJ2-5, with 8 bases fitting TRBD1. Germline CDR1 is LGHDT and CDR2 is YNNKEL (reference sequence). The CDR3 has 13 residues. The trim removed 5 bases at V and 7 bases at J, leaving 6 bases unmatched. CDR3 coding DNA: TGTGCCAGCAGCTTCGACAGGGGTGTGACCCAGTACTTC. Protein sequence: CASSFDRGVTQYF.